At least ten counts were recorded for the clone carrying this T cell receptor (beta chain). This sample is drawn from a study of T cells in Graves' hyperthyroidism and ophthalmopathy. The wider study: Peripheral blood was taken when the disease was first diagnosed, before any treatment began.

Researchers took RNA transcripts and amplified the TCR beta CDR3 regions from them. In the first-round RT-PCR of the TCR CDR3, the HTBI primer set was used. MiXCR, applied by TCRdb to the multiplex PCR reads, yields one record per CDR3 protein. The data contain about 200,000 distinct CDR3 sequences, about 15% of them singletons. Sequencing was performed on blood. This clonotype was obtained from a woman in her forties or fifties with Graves' hyperthyroidism.

This CDR3 reads CSGVNRGGFYEQYF. For the CDR3, the DNA is TGCAGTGGGGTCAACAGGGGAGGTTTCTACGAGCAGTACTTC. The genes are TRBV20-1 and TRBJ2-7, with D perhaps TRBD1 (7 bases). Germline CDR1 reads DFQATT; CDR2 reads SNEGSKA (reference sequence). The CDR3 covers 14 residues. V lost 7 bases and J lost 3, with 19 bases in between.